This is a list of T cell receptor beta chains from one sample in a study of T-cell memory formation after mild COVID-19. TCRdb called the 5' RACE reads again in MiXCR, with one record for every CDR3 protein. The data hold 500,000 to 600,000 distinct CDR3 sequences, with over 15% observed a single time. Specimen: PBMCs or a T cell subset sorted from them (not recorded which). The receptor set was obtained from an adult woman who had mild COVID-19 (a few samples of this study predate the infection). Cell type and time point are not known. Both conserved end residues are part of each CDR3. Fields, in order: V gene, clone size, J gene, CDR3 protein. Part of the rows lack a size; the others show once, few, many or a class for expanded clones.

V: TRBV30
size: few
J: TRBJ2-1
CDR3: CAWSVGGYEQFF

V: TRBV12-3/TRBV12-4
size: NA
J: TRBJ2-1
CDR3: CASSLATRGMGGILYNEQFF

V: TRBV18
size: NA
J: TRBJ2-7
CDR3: CASSPNTGIGEQYF

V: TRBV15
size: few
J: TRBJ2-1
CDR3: CATSGRDRGYNEQFF

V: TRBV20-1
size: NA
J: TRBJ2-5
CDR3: CSADFDRGPQYF

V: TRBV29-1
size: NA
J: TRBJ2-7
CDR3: CSVGDRVYEQYF

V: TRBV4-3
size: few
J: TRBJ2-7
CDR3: CASSRGLAGASSYEQYF

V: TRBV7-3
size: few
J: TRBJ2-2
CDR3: CASSLFSGGTGELFF

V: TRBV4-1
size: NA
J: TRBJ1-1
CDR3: CASSPRDSLTEAFF

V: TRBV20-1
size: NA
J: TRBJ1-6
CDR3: CSTRPGQSNSPLHF

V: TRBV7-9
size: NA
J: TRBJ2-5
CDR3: CASSLGETGAAKTQYF

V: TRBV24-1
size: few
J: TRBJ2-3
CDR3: CATSRTSPLADTQYF

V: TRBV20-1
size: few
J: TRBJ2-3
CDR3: CSVGLTDTQYF

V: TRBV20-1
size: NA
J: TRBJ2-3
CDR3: CSARFGGGGTDTQYF

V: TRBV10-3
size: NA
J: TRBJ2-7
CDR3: CAISESKVSGRGIYEQYF

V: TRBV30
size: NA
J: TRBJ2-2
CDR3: CAWTATGELFF

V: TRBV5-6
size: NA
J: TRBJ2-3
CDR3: CASSLGGGWKTDTQYF

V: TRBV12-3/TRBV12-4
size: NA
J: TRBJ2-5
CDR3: CASSSGLAGGHRATYF

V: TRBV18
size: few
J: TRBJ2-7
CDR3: CASSPGGQGGNYEQYF

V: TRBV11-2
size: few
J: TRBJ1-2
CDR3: CASSPDRGLGGYTF

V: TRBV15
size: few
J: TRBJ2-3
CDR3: CATSSQGAGGTDTQYF

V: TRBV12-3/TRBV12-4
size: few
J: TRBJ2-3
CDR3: CASTLAGGLSDTQYF

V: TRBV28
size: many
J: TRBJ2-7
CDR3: CASSLFGTGIISYEQYF

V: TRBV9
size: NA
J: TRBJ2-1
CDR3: CASSTGTRTNTEQFF

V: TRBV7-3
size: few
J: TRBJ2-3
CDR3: CASSLTGGGPDTQYF

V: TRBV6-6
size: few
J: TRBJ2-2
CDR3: CASRPGANTGELFF

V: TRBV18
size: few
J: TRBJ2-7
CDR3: CASSPPDRRAYEQYF

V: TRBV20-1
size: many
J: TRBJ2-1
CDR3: CSAEGYYRENEQFF

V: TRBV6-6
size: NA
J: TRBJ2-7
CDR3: CASSYSRPGSSYEQYF

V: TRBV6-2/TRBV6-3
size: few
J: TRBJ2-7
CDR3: CASSYPSSNYEQYF

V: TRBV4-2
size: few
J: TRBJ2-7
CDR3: CASSQALALAYEQYF

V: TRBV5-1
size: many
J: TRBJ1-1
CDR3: CASSSITGNTEAFF

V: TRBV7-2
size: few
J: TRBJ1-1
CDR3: CASRSGGGREAFF

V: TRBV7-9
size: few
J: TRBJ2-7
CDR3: CASSRGTVYEQYF

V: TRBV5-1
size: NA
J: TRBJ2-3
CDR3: CASSSGLAGGLSDTQYF

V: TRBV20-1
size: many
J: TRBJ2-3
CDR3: CSARDLVGPGDTQYF

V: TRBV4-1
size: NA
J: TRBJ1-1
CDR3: CASSQTPGGTEAFF

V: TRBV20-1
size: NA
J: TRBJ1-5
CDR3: CSPALIFGGKPQHF

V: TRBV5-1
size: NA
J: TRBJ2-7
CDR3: CASSLGEGTISEQYF

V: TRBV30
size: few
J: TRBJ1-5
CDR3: CAWSPDGNQPQHF

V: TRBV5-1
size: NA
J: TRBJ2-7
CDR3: CASSTYGLAGTEQYF

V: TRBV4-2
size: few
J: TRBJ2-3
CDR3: CASSQDPGLAGGDTQYF

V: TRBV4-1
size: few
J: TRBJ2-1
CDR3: CASSQEGQVQYNEQFF

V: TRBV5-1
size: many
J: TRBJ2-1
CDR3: CASSLRPDRGREQFF

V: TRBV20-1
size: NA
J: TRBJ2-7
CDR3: CSARGRARDSHYEQYF

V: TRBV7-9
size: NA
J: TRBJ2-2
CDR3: CASSLLPTPGELFF

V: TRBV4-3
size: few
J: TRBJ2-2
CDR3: CASSQIDDPSTSGIYTGELFF

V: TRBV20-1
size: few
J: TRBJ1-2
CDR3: CSARSPGTDNYTF

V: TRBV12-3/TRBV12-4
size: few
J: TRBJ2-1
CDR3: CASSLASVNNEQFF

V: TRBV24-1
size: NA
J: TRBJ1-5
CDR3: CATSDHRQGSNQPQHF

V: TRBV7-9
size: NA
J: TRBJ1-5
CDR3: CASSPSADQPQHF

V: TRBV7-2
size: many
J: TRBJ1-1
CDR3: CASSLRGRGSTEAFF

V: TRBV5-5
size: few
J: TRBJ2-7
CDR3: CASSLATVPPYEQYF

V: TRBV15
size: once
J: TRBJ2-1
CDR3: CATSAQWGLNNEQFF